The rows below give T cell receptor beta chains drawn from one sample of a study of shared T cell receptors in the human thymus. Here immunoSEQ multiplex PCR was the method, and the copy in TCRdb shows in-frame clones only, minus some. The table includes roughly 710,000 clones, roughly 85% detected once. These data were also reused for a study on human thymus T cells.

Sequencing was carried out using thymocytes. These receptors were obtained from a girl under three years old with a congenital heart defect. Both conserved end residues are part of each CDR3. The D gene is left open where the match is weak. For some rows the clone size is stated as once, few or many, or as a class when expanded; others skip it.

CDR3 DNA: TGCGCCAGCGGGGGGGGCTACACCTTC
CDR3 protein: CASGGGYTF
D gene: NA
V gene: TRBV5-1
clone size: NA
J gene: TRBJ1-2

CDR3 DNA: TGTGCCAGCAGCTTAAGGGAAGGGGGGGCTTGTGAGCAGTTCTTC
CDR3 protein: CASSLREGGACEQFF
D gene: NA
V gene: TRBV7-3
clone size: NA
J gene: TRBJ2-1

CDR3 DNA: TGTGCCAGCAGTGGAAACAGGGGTCAGCCCCAGCATTTT
CDR3 protein: CASSGNRGQPQHF
D gene: TRBD1
V gene: TRBV25-1
clone size: NA
J gene: TRBJ1-5

CDR3 DNA: TGTGCCAGCAAGGTGCAGGGAAAATCCGGGGAGCTGTTTTTT
CDR3 protein: CASKVQGKSGELFF
D gene: NA
V gene: TRBV11-2
clone size: once
J gene: TRBJ2-2

CDR3 DNA: TGTGCCAGCAGCCGTGACAGCATCACCGAGCAGTACTTC
CDR3 protein: CASSRDSITEQYF
D gene: NA
V gene: TRBV5-4
clone size: NA
J gene: TRBJ2-7

CDR3 DNA: TGTGCCAGCAGCCCCCCCGGAGGACAGGGGGCAGTTAATGAGCAGTTCTTC
CDR3 protein: CASSPPGGQGAVNEQFF
D gene: TRBD1
V gene: TRBV11-3
clone size: few
J gene: TRBJ2-1

CDR3 DNA: TGCGCCAGCAGCTTGGCCGAGTTAGTTAGGACTAGCGAGACCTACGAGCAGTACTTC
CDR3 protein: CASSLAELVRTSETYEQYF
D gene: TRBD2
V gene: TRBV5-1
clone size: once
J gene: TRBJ2-7

CDR3 DNA: TGTGCCAGCAGTTCCGGGACAGGGGGCAACGAGCAGTACTTC
CDR3 protein: CASSSGTGGNEQYF
D gene: TRBD1
V gene: TRBV25-1
clone size: NA
J gene: TRBJ2-7

CDR3 DNA: TGTGCCAGTAGGAACACTCAGGGAAATTGCTATGGCTACACCTTC
CDR3 protein: CASRNTQGNCYGYTF
D gene: NA
V gene: TRBV19
clone size: NA
J gene: TRBJ1-2

CDR3 DNA: TGTGCCAGCCGGACTAGGGGGGGTACGCAGTATTTT
CDR3 protein: CASRTRGGTQYF
D gene: NA
V gene: TRBV6-1
clone size: NA
J gene: TRBJ2-3

CDR3 DNA: TGTGCCAGTTCTAATATTTCGGGGACAGGGGGCAATCAGCCCCAGCATTTT
CDR3 protein: CASSNISGTGGNQPQHF
D gene: TRBD1
V gene: TRBV19
clone size: NA
J gene: TRBJ1-5

CDR3 DNA: TGCGCCAACCGGGACAGGGGGCGAGGCTACACCTTC
CDR3 protein: CANRDRGRGYTF
D gene: TRBD1
V gene: TRBV4-1
clone size: NA
J gene: TRBJ1-2

CDR3 DNA: TGTGCCAGCACCACAAGACCGGGACAGATCTTCCCATTC
CDR3 protein: CASTTRPGQIFPF
D gene: TRBD1
V gene: TRBV6-1
clone size: once
J gene: TRBJ2-7

CDR3 DNA: TGCGCCAGCAGCTCCCATACAGGGTACAATGAGCAGTTCTTC
CDR3 protein: CASSSHTGYNEQFF
D gene: NA
V gene: TRBV5-1
clone size: NA
J gene: TRBJ2-1

CDR3 DNA: TGTGCCAGCACCCCGCTCCACTTT
CDR3 protein: CASTPLHF
D gene: NA
V gene: TRBV6-1
clone size: NA
J gene: TRBJ1-6

CDR3 DNA: TGTGCCAGCAGCTTGGTTCAGCTTCGGCCATGGGAGTCCTTCCACGAGCAGTACTTC
CDR3 protein: CASSLVQLRPWESFHEQYF
D gene: NA
V gene: TRBV5-6
clone size: NA
J gene: TRBJ2-7

CDR3 DNA: TGTGCCAGCAGTGAAGCGAGTACCGGGACAGGGGGTGCGTTTAGCAATCAGCCCCAGCATTTT
CDR3 protein: CASSEASTGTGGAFSNQPQHF
D gene: TRBD1
V gene: TRBV2
clone size: once
J gene: TRBJ1-5

CDR3 DNA: TGTGCCAGCACCTGGTTGTGGGGGGAAGAGACCCAGTACTTC
CDR3 protein: CASTWLWGEETQYF
D gene: NA
V gene: TRBV7-9
clone size: NA
J gene: TRBJ2-5

CDR3 DNA: TGTGCCAGCAAGGTGCTTAGAGGACAGATATATTTT
CDR3 protein: CASKVLRGQIYF
D gene: NA
V gene: TRBV25-1
clone size: once
J gene: TRBJ1-3

CDR3 DNA: TGTGCCAGCAGCCAAGCTACAGGGCCGAACACTGAAGCTTTCTTT
CDR3 protein: CASSQATGPNTEAFF
D gene: NA
V gene: TRBV14
clone size: few
J gene: TRBJ1-1

CDR3 DNA: TGTGCCAGCAGCTTAGCGGGTTACACCTTC
CDR3 protein: CASSLAGYTF
D gene: NA
V gene: TRBV13
clone size: once
J gene: TRBJ1-2

CDR3 DNA: TGCGCCAGCGCCAAAGCTCCGAAAACCTATGAAGCTTTCTTT
CDR3 protein: CASAKAPKTYEAFF
D gene: NA
V gene: TRBV5-1
clone size: NA
J gene: TRBJ1-1

CDR3 DNA: TGCGCCAGCAGTGAGGGAGGGGCCCACTACACCTTC
CDR3 protein: CASSEGGAHYTF
D gene: NA
V gene: TRBV10-1
clone size: once
J gene: TRBJ1-2

CDR3 DNA: TGTGCCAGCAGTGAAGGAGGACTAGCGGGGGGTTATAATGAGCAGTTCTTC
CDR3 protein: CASSEGGLAGGYNEQFF
D gene: TRBD2
V gene: TRBV2
clone size: NA
J gene: TRBJ2-1

CDR3 DNA: TGTGCCAGTAGAACCTTGGAGAACATGAACACTGAAGCTTTCTTT
CDR3 protein: CASRTLENMNTEAFF
D gene: NA
V gene: TRBV19
clone size: few
J gene: TRBJ1-1

CDR3 DNA: TGTGCCAGCAGCTACCGGGACAGGGGTGTCTATGGCTACACCTTC
CDR3 protein: CASSYRDRGVYGYTF
D gene: TRBD1
V gene: TRBV5-8
clone size: once
J gene: TRBJ1-2

CDR3 DNA: TGTGCCAGCAGTGAGTACAGCTTC
CDR3 protein: CASSEYSF
D gene: NA
V gene: TRBV6-1
clone size: NA
J gene: TRBJ1-2

CDR3 DNA: TGTGCCAGCAGCTCCATAACGGGACAGGGCTACGAGCAGTACTTC
CDR3 protein: CASSSITGQGYEQYF
D gene: TRBD1
V gene: TRBV27
clone size: NA
J gene: TRBJ2-7